The present T cell receptor (beta chain) was sequenced within a study of T cell changes during pregnancy in multiple sclerosis. Germline values: CDR1 SEHNR, CDR2 FQNEAQ (reference sequence). The V end lost 2 bases, the J end lost 2 bases, and 6 bases lay between the germline ends. CDR3 length: 14 residues. The assay was immunoSEQ multiplex PCR, and TCRdb's table has in-frame clones only and misses some. The top ten hold 0.7% to 1% of the sample, which has approximately 88,000 clones, around 94% seen once. The chain combines TRBV7-9 with TRBJ1-4; D may be TRBD1 (5 bases). This TCR came from a female donor with multiple sclerosis, enrolled in a pregnancy study. The sequencing used peripheral blood, collected in the third trimester of pregnancy. The CDR3: CASSLRGTNEKLFF. The CDR3 bases are TGTGCCAGCAGCTTACGGGGGACTAATGAAAAACTGTTTTTT. The complete variable domain, with remaining parts taken from reference TRBV7-9 and TRBJ1-4, reads DTGVSQNPRHKITKRGQNVTFRCDPISEHNRLYWYRQTLGQGPEFLTYFQNEAQLEKSRLLSDRFSAERPKGSFSTLEIQRTEQGDSAMYLCASSLRGTNEKLFFGSGTQLSVL.